A selection of T cell receptor beta chains follows, all from one sample in a study of cytomegalovirus exposure and HLA in healthy donors. Measured with immunoSEQ multiplex PCR; TCRdb has only the in-frame clones, and not every one. This table holds approximately 110,000 clones, less than 85% found once. Sequenced: PBMCs. Source of these receptors: a man aged 35-49 years in good health and CMV-seropositive. Both conserved end residues are part of each CDR3. The D gene is left open where the match is weak. Size is omitted from some rows. Given values are once, few, many or a class for expanded clones.

D gene	clone size	V gene	J gene	CDR3 DNA	CDR3 protein
TRBD2	.	TRBV4-1	TRBJ2-1	TGCGCCAGCAGCCAAGCGGGGGGGGCCGGGGATGAGCAGTTCTTC	CASSQAGGAGDEQFF
TRBD1	.	TRBV7-9	TRBJ1-3	TGTGCCAGCAGCTATGGGACAGCTGGAAACACCATATATTTT	CASSYGTAGNTIYF
.	.	TRBV21-1	TRBJ2-5	TGTGCCAGCAGCAAAGAACAACAAGAGACCCAGTACTTC	CASSKEQQETQYF
.	.	TRBV28	TRBJ1-2	TGTGCCAGTTGGACAACCCTCAACTATGGCTACACCTTC	CASWTTLNYGYTF
.	.	TRBV9	TRBJ1-3	TGTGCCAGCAGCGTAGATTGGGGGGACGGAAACACCATATATTTT	CASSVDWGDGNTIYF
.	few	TRBV4-2	TRBJ2-5	TGTGCCAGCAGCCCGACTATGGGACAAGAGACCCAGTACTTC	CASSPTMGQETQYF
TRBD1	.	TRBV28	TRBJ1-2	TGTGCCAGCAGTTCAACAGGGGGCTATGGCTACACCTTC	CASSSTGGYGYTF
.	.	TRBV10-3	TRBJ1-2	TGTGCCATCAACCCGACAGCTAACTATGGCTACACCTTC	CAINPTANYGYTF
.	.	TRBV7-3	TRBJ1-1	TGTGCCAGCAGCTTAAATGCAGAGGTGAAAGCTTTCTTT	CASSLNAEVKAFF
TRBD1	.	TRBV7-2	TRBJ2-3	TGTGCCAGCAGTTTTGACAGGGCCACAGATACGCAGTATTTT	CASSFDRATDTQYF
TRBD1	.	TRBV29-1	TRBJ1-1	TGCAGCGTTGTACGAGGGGGCAGTCGGAACACTGAAGCTTTCTTT	CSVVRGGSRNTEAFF
TRBD1	.	TRBV7-2	TRBJ1-2	TGTGCCAGCAGCTGGGACAGCTTTATGGGCTACACCTTC	CASSWDSFMGYTF
.	.	TRBV2	TRBJ2-3	TGTGCCAGCAGTGATTTGGCGGGAACGCAGTATTTT	CASSDLAGTQYF
TRBD1	few	TRBV7-7	TRBJ1-1	TGTGCTAGCAGCTTAGACAGGGGGGCTGAAGCTTTCTTT	CASSLDRGAEAFF
TRBD1	.	TRBV28	TRBJ2-2	TGTGCCAGCCTGGACAGGGGGCGTACCGGGGAGCTGTTTTTT	CASLDRGRTGELFF
TRBD1	.	TRBV7-2	TRBJ1-5	TGTGCCAGCAGCCCGGGACAGGGGGCAGGTCAGCCCCAGCATTTT	CASSPGQGAGQPQHF
TRBD1	once	TRBV7-2	TRBJ2-3	TGTGCCAGCAGCTTTGGACAGGGGGCAACAGATACGCAGTATTTT	CASSFGQGATDTQYF
TRBD1	.	TRBV19	TRBJ2-2	TGTGCCAGTAGTATAGATCGCCGGACAGGGTTCGGGGAGCTGTTTTTT	CASSIDRRTGFGELFF
.	once	TRBV4-2	TRBJ1-6	TGTGCCAGCAGCCAAAGCTCCGGACACACCTCACCCCTCCACTTT	CASSQSSGHTSPLHF
TRBD2	.	TRBV28	TRBJ2-3	TGTGCCAGCTCTCCTAGCGGGAGGGCGGCAGATACGCAGTATTTT	CASSPSGRAADTQYF
TRBD2	.	TRBV29-1	TRBJ2-7	TGCAGCGTTGGAGGAGCGGGGGCTTCCTACGAGCAGTACTTC	CSVGGAGASYEQYF
TRBD1	.	TRBV6-5	TRBJ1-1	TGTGCCAGCAGTTCATCTCTGACAGGGGCATACACTGAAGCTTTCTTT	CASSSSLTGAYTEAFF
TRBD2	.	TRBV9	TRBJ2-1	TGTGCCAGCAGCGTAGTCCCCACAGGGACGGGACTAGCCTCCTCCGGGGAGCAGTTCTTC	CASSVVPTGTGLASSGEQFF
.	.	TRBV27	TRBJ2-7	TGTGCCAGCAGTTTATTTAAGGAGGGCGAGCAGTACTTC	CASSLFKEGEQYF
.	few	TRBV28	TRBJ1-1	TGTGCCAGCAGTTTTTGGCCTCCGGGGGGGCGGACTGAAGCTTTCTTT	CASSFWPPGGRTEAFF
TRBD2	.	TRBV4-2	TRBJ2-1	TGTGCCAGCAGCCATCAAACTAGCGGGGACAATGAGCAGTTCTTC	CASSHQTSGDNEQFF
.	.	TRBV30	TRBJ2-1	TGTGCCGGAGGGGGCGGGTATGAGCAGTTCTTC	CAGGGGYEQFF
.	.	TRBV5-1	TRBJ2-1	TGCGCCAGCAGCCCTAGACTAGGATCGAATGAGCAGTTCTTC	CASSPRLGSNEQFF
TRBD2	.	TRBV7-6	TRBJ2-3	TGTGCCAGCAGCTCGGGACTAGCGGGGAGGAGTGGGGATACGCAGTATTTT	CASSSGLAGRSGDTQYF
.	.	TRBV28	TRBJ2-7	TGTGCCAGCAGTTCATTTAGCCAGAATAGAGAGCAGTACTTC	CASSSFSQNREQYF
TRBD1	.	TRBV7-6	TRBJ2-1	TGTGCCAGCAGCTTAGAGGTGACAGGGCGATTCTCCTACAATGAGCAGTTCTTC	CASSLEVTGRFSYNEQFF
.	.	TRBV29-1	TRBJ2-2	TGCAGCGTTGGCAGGGAAGAGGCCGGGGAGCTGTTTTTT	CSVGREEAGELFF